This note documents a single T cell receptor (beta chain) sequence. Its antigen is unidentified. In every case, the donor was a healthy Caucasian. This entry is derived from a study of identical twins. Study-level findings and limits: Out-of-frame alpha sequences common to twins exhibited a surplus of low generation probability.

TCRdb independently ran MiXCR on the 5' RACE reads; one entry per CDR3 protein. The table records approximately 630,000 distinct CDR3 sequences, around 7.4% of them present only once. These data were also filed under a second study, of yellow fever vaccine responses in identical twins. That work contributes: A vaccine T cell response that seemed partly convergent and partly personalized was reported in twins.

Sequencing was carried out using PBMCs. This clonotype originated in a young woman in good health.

The CDR3: CASSLRGGADDEQFF. The CDR3 nucleotides read TGTGCCAGCAGCTTACGCGGGGGGGCCGACGATGAGCAGTTCTTC. The chain combines TRBV7-9 with TRBJ2-1, with TRBD2 identical over 9 bases. CDR3 size: 15 residues. Germline CDR1 and CDR2: SEHNR and FQNEAQ (reference sequence). The V segment lost 2 bases and the J segment 8 bases; nucleotides outside the gene matches: 7.